Listed here are 18 T cell receptor beta chains from one sample, sequenced in a study of cytomegalovirus exposure and HLA in healthy donors. In the PCR, 60 Vbeta and 13 Jbeta primers were used. TCRdb's copy holds only in-frame clones and misses some; the assay was immunoSEQ multiplex PCR. This table has some 200,000 clones, about 77% appearing once. The source material was PBMCs. The receptors come from a female donor in good health and CMV-seronegative.

This chain connects TRBV19 to TRBJ2-2, with 8 bases matching TRBD1. Germline V gene data show CDR1 as LNHDA and CDR2 as SQIVND (reference sequence). Losses at the gene ends were 5 bases for V and 1 base for J; bases not matched to a gene: 0. The CDR3 is 14 residues long. CDR3 sequence reads: CASSDRGNTGELFF. As DNA, the CDR3 is TGTGCCAGTAGTGACAGGGGGAACACCGGGGAGCTGTTTTTT. Full variable domain (remainder filled in from reference TRBV19 and TRBJ2-2): DGGITQSPKYLFRKEGQNVTLSCEQNLNHDAMYWYRQDPGQGLRLIYYSQIVNDFQKGDIAEGYSVSREKKESFPLTVTSAQKNPTAFYLCASSDRGNTGELFFGEGSRLTVL.

V and J are TRBV7-2 and TRBJ2-1, with D perhaps matching TRBD2 (5 bases). The CDR3 has 16 amino acids. CDR1 is SGHTA and CDR2 is FQGNSA in the germline V gene. With 5 bases removed from V and 4 bases from J, the gap between germline ends came to 18 bases. The CDR3 DNA reads as TGTGCCAGCAGCCTACTTACCGGGAATCCATACAATGAGCAGTTCTTC. Its translation is CASSLLTGNPYNEQFF.

The chain links TRBV6-1 to TRBJ1-2; 8 bases map to TRBD1. V lost 7 bases to trimming and J lost 7 bases; unmatched junction nucleotides: 8. The CDR3 loop spans 13 amino acids. The V gene's germline CDR1 is MNHNS and CDR2 SASEGT. The CDR3 coding sequence is TGTGCCAGCATTCGGACAGGGCCGGGTGGCTACACCTTC. Translation gives CASIRTGPGGYTF.

The V call is TRBV9, the J call TRBJ2-1; 7 nucleotides agree with TRBD1. Germline-derived CDR1 and CDR2 are SGDLS and YYNGEE. CDR3 length equals 13 residues. V trimming: 6 bases; J trimming: 9 bases; junction bases outside the gene matches: 9. For the CDR3, the DNA is TGTGCCAGCACCCTGACAGGGTGGGGTGAGCAGTTCTTC. Translating it yields CASTLTGWGEQFF.

The chain combines TRBV18 with TRBJ1-5, with a possible D match to TRBD1 (5 bases). V was shortened by 2 bases and J by 4 bases, with 12 bases between the two germline ends. CDR1 and CDR2 (germline): KGHSH, LQKENI. The CDR3 loop spans 15 amino acids. The CDR3 DNA reads TGTGCCAGCTCACCAGTTTTACAGGAGAATCAGCCCCAGCATTTT. This codes for CASSPVLQENQPQHF. Full variable domain (outside the CDR3, taken from reference TRBV18 and TRBJ1-5): NAGVMQNPRHLVRRRGQEARLRCSPMKGHSHVYWYRQLPEEGLKFMVYLQKENIIDESGMPKERFSAEFPKEGPSILRIQQVVRGDSAAYFCASSPVLQENQPQHFGDGTRLSIL.

The chain employs TRBV2 and TRBJ2-1, with 10 bases fitting TRBD1. Germline lookup yields CDR1 SNHLY and CDR2 FYNNEI. The CDR3 consists of 15 residues. Germline trimming cut 5 bases from V and 9 bases from J; bases unmatched to any gene: 10. The DNA of the CDR3 is TGTGCCAGCAGTCACCCGGGACAGGGGCCGGGTGAGCAGTTCTTC. It yields the protein CASSHPGQGPGEQFF.

This clone appeared a single time. V gene TRBV6-6 combines with J gene TRBJ1-2; 7 bases are a match to TRBD1. J was trimmed by 0 bases and V by 5 bases; bases with no gene match: 6. The germline gives CDR1 MNHNY, CDR2 SVGAGI (reference sequence). The CDR3 sequence is 15 residues long. CDR3 in DNA: TGTGCCAGCAGTAGGACACAGGGGACTAACTATGGCTACACCTTC. This encodes CASSRTQGTNYGYTF.

The V and J genes are TRBV4-2 and TRBJ2-5, with 8 nucleotides matching TRBD2. Trimming removed 4 bases from V and 2 bases from J; junction bases left unmatched: 9. Germline values: CDR1 LGHNA, CDR2 YNFKEQ. CDR3 length: 16 amino acids. The chain's CDR3 is CASSRFSGDQQETQYF. For the CDR3, the DNA is TGTGCCAGCAGCCGATTTAGCGGGGACCAACAAGAGACCCAGTACTTC.

V and J are TRBV2 and TRBJ1-2; D is possibly TRBD1 (5 bases). CDR1 and CDR2 from the germline V gene are SNHLY and FYNNEI. Trimming removed 6 bases from V and 2 bases from J, with 16 bases in between. The length of the CDR3 is 15 residues. This chain's CDR3 is CASSRTPKTNYGYTF. The DNA for the CDR3 is TGTGCCAGCAGCCGGACACCTAAAACCAACTATGGCTACACCTTC.

This sequence joins TRBV10-3 and TRBJ1-3; D is perhaps TRBD1 (5 bases). V lost 6 bases and J lost 0, with 15 bases in between. The CDR3 is 16 residues long. Germline loops: CDR1 ENHRY, CDR2 SYGVKD. This CDR3 is CAISSIDSSSGNTIYF. As DNA, the CDR3 is TGTGCCATCAGCTCGATAGACAGTAGCTCTGGAAACACCATATATTTT.

Here the CDR3 reads CASSPFGETQYF. The DNA of the CDR3 is TGTGCCAGCTCACCATTCGGAGAGACCCAGTACTTC. The V gene is TRBV18, the J gene TRBJ2-5; D uncertain. V lost 2 bases, J lost 4 bases, and 5 bases lay in between. Germline V gene sequence: CDR1 KGHSH, CDR2 LQKENI. There are 12 residues in the CDR3.

The chain links TRBV27 to TRBJ2-7, with 12 positions matching TRBD1. This CDR3 comprises 14 residues. Germline V gene data show CDR1 as MNHEY and CDR2 as SMNVEV (reference sequence). V shed 9 bases and J 4 bases; nucleotides not matched to a gene: 7. CDR3 in DNA: TGTGCCAGTTCTGGGACAGGGGGCTCGTACGAGCAGTACTTC. It specifies CASSGTGGSYEQYF.

The chain couples TRBV11-3 to TRBJ2-7; 9 bases map to TRBD1. This CDR3 has 15 residues. Germline V CDR1 and CDR2: SGHNT, YENEEA. The junction had 8 bases not matched to a gene; V was cut back by 5 bases and J by 3 bases. The chain's CDR3 is CASSVPGQGFYEQYF. CDR3 DNA sequence: TGTGCCAGCAGCGTCCCGGGACAGGGCTTCTACGAGCAGTACTTC.

The rearrangement joins TRBV30 to TRBJ2-7, with TRBD2 identical over 9 bases. With V trimmed by 3 bases and J by 4 bases, 10 bases remained unmatched. Germline CDR1 is GTSNPN and CDR2 is SVGIG (reference sequence). This CDR3 has 15 residues. The CDR3 DNA sequence: TGTGCCTGGAGGGGCCTTGGTAGCGGGGGTTACGAGCAGTACTTC. Translated: CAWRGLGSGGYEQYF.

The chain links TRBV10-3 to TRBJ1-2; 11 nucleotides line up with TRBD1. V lost 3 bases, J lost 6 bases, and 6 bases stayed unmatched. This CDR3 has 15 residues. Germline-derived CDR1 and CDR2 are ENHRY and SYGVKD. The CDR3 is CAISEGTGGSDGYTF. The DNA for the CDR3 is TGTGCCATCAGTGAAGGGACAGGGGGGTCTGATGGCTACACCTTC.

This clone has a handful of counts. The chain links TRBV29-1 to TRBJ2-6; 8 bases are a match to TRBD1. Germline CDR1 SQVTM, CDR2 ANQGSEA. The CDR3 is 17 residues long. Trimming took 1 base from V and 0 from J; bases not matched to a gene: 5. The CDR3 coding sequence is TGCAGCGTTGAAGTGATCAGGGGGCTCTCTGGGGCCAACGTCCTGACTTTC. This sequence encodes CSVEVIRGLSGANVLTF.

V gene TRBV10-2 combines with J gene TRBJ1-1; D is unclear. The CDR3 is 13 amino acids. Germline loops: CDR1 WSHSY, CDR2 SAAADI. With 8 bases removed from V and 0 bases from J, the gap between germline ends came to 10 bases. CDR3 in amino acids: CASSGGLNTEAFF. The CDR3 bases are TGCGCCAGCTCAGGTGGGTTGAACACTGAAGCTTTCTTT.

This chain joins TRBV4-1 and TRBJ1-1; 9 bases align to TRBD1. Trimming removed 1 base from V and 6 bases from J; junction bases left unmatched: 9. CDR3 length: 16 amino acids. Germline V gene lookup returns CDR1 MGHRA and CDR2 YSYEKL. DNA of the CDR3: TGCGCCAGCAGCCAAGGGCCGGGACAGGGAGATCCTGAAGCTTTCTTT. Translated, it gives CASSQGPGQGDPEAFF.